This T cell receptor beta chain stems from a study of beta chain features in type 1 diabetes. Overall study findings and caveats: More deletions and fewer insertions at VDJ junctions were seen in type 1 diabetes patients.

A heparinised blood draw that averaged about 120 mL was obtained once from each donor. The sample holds a few counts of this clone. Antigen unknown. The sequenced template was cDNA made from the entire isolated RNA. The assay was immunoSEQ multiplex PCR, and TCRdb's table has in-frame clones only and misses some. The sample holds some 150,000 clones; 9.2% are singletons and the top ten take approximately 0.68%. Germline V gene sequence: CDR1 MNHNY, CDR2 SVGAGI (reference sequence). V gave up 8 bases and J gave up 1 base, with 11 bases separating them. The CDR3 has 14 residues. The rearrangement joins TRBV6-6 to TRBJ2-2, with D tentatively TRBD1 (5 bases). This clonotype was obtained from a man aged 18 to 35 in good health. The sequencing input was central memory CD4+ T cells from blood. The DNA of the CDR3 is TGTGCCAGCCTCGCAGGGATGAACACCGGGGAGCTGTTTTTT. It specifies CASLAGMNTGELFF.